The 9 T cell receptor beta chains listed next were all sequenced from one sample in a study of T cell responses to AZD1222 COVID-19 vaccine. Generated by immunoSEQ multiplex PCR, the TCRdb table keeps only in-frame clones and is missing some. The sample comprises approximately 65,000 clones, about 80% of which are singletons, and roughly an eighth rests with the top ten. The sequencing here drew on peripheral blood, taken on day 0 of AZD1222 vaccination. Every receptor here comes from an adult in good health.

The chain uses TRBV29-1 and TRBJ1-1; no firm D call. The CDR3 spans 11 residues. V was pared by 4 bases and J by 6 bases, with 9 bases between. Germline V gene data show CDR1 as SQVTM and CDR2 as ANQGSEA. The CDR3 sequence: CSVVKEPEAFF. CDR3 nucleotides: TGCAGCGTTGTCAAGGAACCTGAAGCTTTCTTT.

Here the CDR3 DNA reads TGTGCCAGTAGTATTGGGGGCGGAGAGACCCAGTACTTC. Amino acids: CASSIGGGETQYF. This chain uses TRBV19 with TRBJ2-5, with D perhaps matching TRBD1 (6 bases). Germline V gene data show CDR1 as LNHDA and CDR2 as SQIVND (reference sequence). The CDR3 is 13 amino acids. V shed 3 bases and J shed 4 bases, with 9 bases lying between them.

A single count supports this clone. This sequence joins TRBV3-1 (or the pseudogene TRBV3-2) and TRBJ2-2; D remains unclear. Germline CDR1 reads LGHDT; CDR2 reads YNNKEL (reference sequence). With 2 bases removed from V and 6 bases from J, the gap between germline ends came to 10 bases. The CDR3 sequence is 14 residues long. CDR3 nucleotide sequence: TGTGCCAGCAGCCAAATCGTGATGTCCGGGGAGCTGTTTTTT. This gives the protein CASSQIVMSGELFF.

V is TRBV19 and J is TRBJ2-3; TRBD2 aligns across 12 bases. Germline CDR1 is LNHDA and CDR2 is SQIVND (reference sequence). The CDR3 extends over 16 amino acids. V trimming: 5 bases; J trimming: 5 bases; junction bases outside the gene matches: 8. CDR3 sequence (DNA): TGTGCCAGTAGTTCACTAGCGGGGGGAGGTAGAGATACGCAGTATTTT. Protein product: CASSSLAGGGRDTQYF.

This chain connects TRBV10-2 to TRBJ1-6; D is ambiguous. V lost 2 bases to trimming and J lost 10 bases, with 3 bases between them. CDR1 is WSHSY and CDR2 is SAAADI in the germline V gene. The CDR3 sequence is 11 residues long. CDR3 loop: CASSEGSPLHF. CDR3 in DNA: TGCGCCAGCAGTGAGGGGTCACCCCTCCACTTT.

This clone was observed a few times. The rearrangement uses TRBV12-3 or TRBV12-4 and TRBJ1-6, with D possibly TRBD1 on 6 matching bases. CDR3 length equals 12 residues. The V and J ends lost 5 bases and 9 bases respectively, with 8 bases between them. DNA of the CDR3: TGTGCCAGCAGTAACAGGGCTTCACCCCTCCACTTT. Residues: CASSNRASPLHF.

CDR3 bases: TGTGCCAGTAGTATAAGCTTGTTTTACAGGGTGGGACAGCCCCAGCATTTT. It translates to CASSISLFYRVGQPQHF. V usage is TRBV19 and J usage is TRBJ1-5; D might be TRBD1 (6 bases). Trimming left V 2 bases short and J 7 bases short, with 21 bases between. The germline V gene encodes CDR1 LNHDA and CDR2 SQIVND (reference sequence). The CDR3 has 17 residues.

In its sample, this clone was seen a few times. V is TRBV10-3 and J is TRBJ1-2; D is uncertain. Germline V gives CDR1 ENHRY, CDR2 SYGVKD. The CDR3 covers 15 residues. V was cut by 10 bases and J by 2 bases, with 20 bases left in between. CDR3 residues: CATRPGKAGNYGYTF. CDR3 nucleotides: TGTGCCACGCGACCCGGTAAGGCGGGGAACTATGGCTACACCTTC.

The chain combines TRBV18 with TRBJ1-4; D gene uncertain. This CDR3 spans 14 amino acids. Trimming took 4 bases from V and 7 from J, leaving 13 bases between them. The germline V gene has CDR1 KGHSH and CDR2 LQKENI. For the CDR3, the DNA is TGTGCCAGCTCACTAGCCCCTGTCGGTGAAAAACTGTTTTTT. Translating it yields CASSLAPVGEKLFF.